This TCR beta chain was sequenced for a study of siplizumab effects on memory and regulatory T cells. Findings of the study overall: Naive T cells were seen as more diverse than memory cells and as major alloresponse contributors. Tracing alloreactive clones into unstimulated subsets worked for only a minor fraction of them.

Notes on this clone: Its antigen is undetermined.

Germline V gene lookup returns CDR1 LNHDA and CDR2 SQIVND (reference sequence). The CDR3 runs to 12 residues. The V gene end was trimmed by 9 bases and the J gene end by 14 bases; junction bases not matched to a gene: 13. TCRdb's copy holds only in-frame clones and misses some; the assay was immunoSEQ multiplex PCR. The sample has some 97,000 clones, around 90% seen once. The sample comprised CD4+ T cells sorted from blood. This receptor was obtained from a human donor in good health. Some clones in this sample may be carry-over from other donors' samples. The chain uses TRBV19 and TRBJ2-3, with 8 bases lining up with TRBD1. The CDR3 loop is CASSPDRGRPYF. CDR3 DNA: TGTGCCAGCAGTCCTGACAGGGGACGCCCGTATTTT.